The rows below give T cell receptor beta chains drawn from one sample of a study of spatial heterogeneity in lung cancer. TCRdb re-called the 5' RACE reads through MiXCR, storing one row per CDR3 protein. The sample includes 45,000 to 55,000 distinct CDR3 sequences, less than 5.5% of them seen just once. The sample was PBMCs, taken at surgery. These receptors were taken from a male donor with early-stage non-small cell lung cancer. Each CDR3 is given with its conserved first and last residue. A D gene is named only where the DNA matches it firmly. Not all rows give a size; the values are once, few, many and, for expanded clones, a class.

clone_size: many; j_call: TRBJ2-7; d_call: NA; v_call: TRBV6-5; cdr3_aa: CASSQQGSQYF; cdr3_nt: TGTGCCAGCAGTCAACAAGGGTCGCAGTACTTC
clone_size: many; j_call: TRBJ2-2; d_call: TRBD2; v_call: TRBV4-3; cdr3_aa: CASSQGPGGNTGELFF; cdr3_nt: TGCGCCAGCAGCCAAGGTCCGGGAGGGAACACCGGGGAGCTGTTTTTT
clone_size: many; j_call: TRBJ1-5; d_call: NA; v_call: TRBV20-1; cdr3_aa: CSARDHTVLNQPQHF; cdr3_nt: TGCAGTGCTAGAGATCACACGGTTCTCAATCAGCCCCAGCATTTT
clone_size: many; j_call: TRBJ2-2; d_call: TRBD2; v_call: TRBV28; cdr3_aa: CASSLALAGTGELFF; cdr3_nt: TGTGCCAGCAGTTTAGCTCTAGCGGGGACCGGGGAGCTGTTTTTT
clone_size: many; j_call: TRBJ2-1; d_call: NA; v_call: TRBV5-1; cdr3_aa: CASSLVGGYEQFF; cdr3_nt: TGCGCCAGCAGCTTGGTTGGGGGGTATGAGCAGTTCTTC
clone_size: many; j_call: TRBJ1-1; d_call: NA; v_call: TRBV7-9; cdr3_aa: CASSPPRRVEAFF; cdr3_nt: TGTGCCAGCAGCCCTCCGCGGAGGGTTGAAGCTTTCTTT
clone_size: few; j_call: TRBJ2-3; d_call: NA; v_call: TRBV4-3; cdr3_aa: CASSQDKGSSTDTQYF; cdr3_nt: TGCGCCAGCAGCCAAGATAAAGGGTCTAGCACAGATACGCAGTATTTT
clone_size: NA; j_call: TRBJ2-7; d_call: NA; v_call: TRBV20-1; cdr3_aa: CSARGIAETYEQYF; cdr3_nt: TGCAGTGCTAGAGGCATCGCGGAGACCTACGAGCAGTACTTC
clone_size: many; j_call: TRBJ2-5; d_call: NA; v_call: TRBV20-1; cdr3_aa: CSAPLRAWETQYF; cdr3_nt: TGCAGTGCTCCCCTCAGAGCATGGGAGACCCAGTACTTC
clone_size: many; j_call: TRBJ2-2; d_call: TRBD2; v_call: TRBV12-3/TRBV12-4; cdr3_aa: CASSFTSGGSGELFF; cdr3_nt: TGTGCCAGCAGTTTCACTAGCGGGGGAAGCGGGGAGCTGTTTTTT
clone_size: many; j_call: TRBJ2-7; d_call: NA; v_call: TRBV18; cdr3_aa: CASSPLRVKEQYF; cdr3_nt: TGTGCCAGCTCACCACTGAGGGTCAAGGAGCAGTACTTC
clone_size: many; j_call: TRBJ2-2; d_call: NA; v_call: TRBV3-1; cdr3_aa: CASSQGSGPGELFF; cdr3_nt: TGTGCCAGCAGCCAGGGATCGGGCCCCGGGGAGCTGTTTTTT
clone_size: many; j_call: TRBJ1-1; d_call: TRBD1; v_call: TRBV6-5; cdr3_aa: CASSSDRGYRAFF; cdr3_nt: TGTGCCAGCAGTTCCGACAGGGGGTATAGAGCTTTCTTT
clone_size: many; j_call: TRBJ2-2; d_call: TRBD1; v_call: TRBV4-1; cdr3_aa: CASSQPRRTGPNTGELFF; cdr3_nt: TGCGCCAGCAGCCAACCTCGCAGGACAGGACCGAACACCGGGGAGCTGTTTTTT
clone_size: few; j_call: TRBJ2-7; d_call: NA; v_call: TRBV3-1; cdr3_aa: CASSHQSSYEQYF; cdr3_nt: TGTGCCAGCAGCCACCAAAGCTCCTACGAGCAGTACTTC
clone_size: many; j_call: TRBJ1-5; d_call: TRBD1; v_call: TRBV27; cdr3_aa: CASSSLRQGKDQPQHF; cdr3_nt: TGTGCCAGCAGTTCCCTTCGACAGGGCAAAGATCAGCCCCAGCATTTT
clone_size: NA; j_call: TRBJ1-1; d_call: NA; v_call: TRBV20-1; cdr3_aa: CSARYGAGNTEAFF; cdr3_nt: TGCAGTGCTAGGTATGGGGCAGGGAACACTGAAGCTTTCTTT
clone_size: many; j_call: TRBJ2-7; d_call: NA; v_call: TRBV5-6; cdr3_aa: CASSLMDSYEQYF; cdr3_nt: TGTGCCAGCAGCTTAATGGACAGCTACGAGCAGTACTTC
clone_size: many; j_call: TRBJ1-5; d_call: TRBD1; v_call: TRBV30; cdr3_aa: CAWRQGGGNQPQHF; cdr3_nt: TGTGCCTGGAGACAGGGGGGAGGCAATCAGCCCCAGCATTTT
clone_size: many; j_call: TRBJ2-3; d_call: NA; v_call: TRBV11-2; cdr3_aa: CASSSTHKQYF; cdr3_nt: TGTGCCAGCAGCTCTACCCACAAGCAGTATTTT
clone_size: many; j_call: TRBJ2-2; d_call: NA; v_call: TRBV7-8; cdr3_aa: CASSPSRRGISQLGELFF; cdr3_nt: TGTGCCAGCAGCCCAAGCCGACGAGGGATATCACAGCTCGGGGAGCTGTTTTTT
clone_size: few; j_call: TRBJ1-5; d_call: TRBD1; v_call: TRBV12-3/TRBV12-4; cdr3_aa: CASSAGTANQPQHF; cdr3_nt: TGTGCCAGCAGCGCCGGGACAGCGAATCAGCCCCAGCATTTT
clone_size: few; j_call: TRBJ1-1; d_call: TRBD1; v_call: TRBV28; cdr3_aa: CASSFNRGTEAFF; cdr3_nt: TGTGCCAGCAGTTTTAACAGGGGCACTGAAGCTTTCTTT
clone_size: many; j_call: TRBJ2-3; d_call: NA; v_call: TRBV24-1; cdr3_aa: CATSDSRTGPDTQYF; cdr3_nt: TGTGCCACCAGTGATTCTCGGACGGGGCCAGATACGCAGTATTTT
clone_size: many; j_call: TRBJ2-3; d_call: TRBD2; v_call: TRBV7-6; cdr3_aa: CASSLDRLAGEDTQYF; cdr3_nt: TGTGCCAGCAGCTTAGATAGACTAGCGGGAGAGGATACGCAGTATTTT
clone_size: many; j_call: TRBJ2-3; d_call: TRBD2; v_call: TRBV6-2/TRBV6-3; cdr3_aa: CASSFLAGVRDTQYF; cdr3_nt: TGTGCCAGCAGTTTTCTAGCGGGAGTACGAGATACGCAGTATTTT
clone_size: many; j_call: TRBJ2-1; d_call: NA; v_call: TRBV6-5; cdr3_aa: CAENRGPDNEQFF; cdr3_nt: TGTGCCGAGAACCGGGGACCCGACAATGAGCAGTTCTTC
clone_size: NA; j_call: TRBJ1-4; d_call: NA; v_call: TRBV5-4; cdr3_aa: CASSLDSGEKLFF; cdr3_nt: TGTGCCAGCAGCCTAGACTCAGGAGAAAAACTGTTTTTT
clone_size: many; j_call: TRBJ2-5; d_call: NA; v_call: TRBV4-1; cdr3_aa: CASSQDGEETQYF; cdr3_nt: TGCGCCAGCAGCCAAGATGGAGAAGAGACCCAGTACTTC
clone_size: many; j_call: TRBJ1-2; d_call: NA; v_call: TRBV20-1; cdr3_aa: CSAGRDPGYGYTF; cdr3_nt: TGCAGTGCTGGCCGGGACCCAGGATATGGCTACACCTTC
clone_size: many; j_call: TRBJ2-1; d_call: TRBD2; v_call: TRBV27; cdr3_aa: CASSLAAGVMNEQFF; cdr3_nt: TGTGCCAGCAGTTTAGCAGCGGGAGTTATGAATGAGCAGTTCTTC
clone_size: NA; j_call: TRBJ1-1; d_call: TRBD1; v_call: TRBV12-3/TRBV12-4; cdr3_aa: CASSPLGQGRITEAFF; cdr3_nt: TGTGCCAGCAGTCCACTGGGACAGGGACGAATCACTGAAGCTTTCTTT
clone_size: few; j_call: TRBJ1-5; d_call: NA; v_call: TRBV12-3/TRBV12-4; cdr3_aa: CASSLGVEKPQHF; cdr3_nt: TGTGCCAGCAGTTTAGGGGTAGAGAAGCCCCAGCATTTT